This T cell receptor beta chain was profiled in a study of technical replicates of blood from a few donors. This CDR3 comprises 13 residues. CDR1 is SGHDN, CDR2 FVKESK, per germline. Trimming left V 2 bases short and J 1 base short, with 5 bases between. Using immunoSEQ multiplex PCR, the repertoire was profiled, and TCRdb retains in-frame clones only, with some absent. The table lists tens of thousands of clones, 91% of them singletons, with around 3.6% in the top ten. Sequencing used PBMCs. V usage is TRBV14 and J usage is TRBJ1-1; D is ambiguous. This sequence originates from a human donor in good health. Some clones in this sample may be carry-over from other donors' samples. Here the CDR3 reads CASSQTGNTEAFF. Written as DNA, the CDR3 is TGTGCCAGCAGCCAAACGGGGAACACTGAAGCTTTCTTT.